This TCR beta chain was identified in a study of shared clonotypes between healthy human individuals. CDR1 and CDR2 (germline): ENHRY, SYGVKD. The CDR3 spans 15 residues. Trimming at V came to 7 bases and at J to 4 bases, leaving 9 bases not matched to a gene. About this clone itself: Antigen specificity is unknown.

Several immunoSEQ plates held equal portions of the genomic DNA taken from each subset. In the authors' methods: Junction-only sequences produced by ImmunoSEQ had no quality scores, so filtering differed. TCRdb's table, derived via immunoSEQ multiplex PCR, lists solely in-frame clones and lacks some. That table gives V, J and clone size, and the DNA gave D and trimming. The sample has 2 million to 2.5 million clones; 90% to 96% are singletons. Study outcomes and limitations: Memory subsets had estimated richness that was generally smaller than that of naive subsets. Clonotypes not shared had lower generation probabilities than those common to all four donors.

The rearrangement uses TRBV10-3 and TRBJ1-1; TRBD1 agrees at 10 bases. This TCR derives from a man younger than 35 in good health. Material: naive CD4+ T cells sorted from blood. The subset here: CD45RA+ positively selected. The CDR3 loop is CAINTRTGGITEAFF. CDR3 sequence (DNA): TGTGCCATCAATACCCGGACAGGGGGGATCACTGAAGCTTTCTTT.